This entry features one T cell receptor beta chain sequence. A second roughly 7 to 12 cycle PCR used barcoded and J-beta primers. Each CDR3 protein gets one entry after TCRdb re-called the 5' RACE reads with MiXCR. The sample holds approximately 800,000 distinct CDR3 sequences, roughly 46% seen once. Between the trimmed V and J ends, which lost 0 bases and 5 bases, there was a span of 13 bases. CDR1 and CDR2 from the germline V gene are DFQATT and SNEGSKA (reference sequence). This CDR3 contains 14 residues. The source of the sample is a study of blood T cells in healthy people across ages. Specimen: blood. The clonotype was recovered from a man older than 75 in good health. This chain joins TRBV20-1 and TRBJ2-5; the D is unclear. Here the CDR3 reads CSARDSGSQETQYF. The CDR3 DNA is TGCAGTGCTAGAGACTCCGGGTCCCAGGAGACCCAGTACTTC.